This TCR beta chain was captured in a study of blood T cell repertoires in COVID-19. About the research overall: From the United States, Italy and Spain came samples of acute and convalescent COVID-19.

CDR1 is SGDLS, CDR2 YYNGEE, per germline. Trimming cost V 3 bases and J 2 bases; bases outside gene matches: 8. This CDR3 region has 17 residues. Study processing details: Reference gene primers were amplified, and this amplification served to estimate nucleated cell counts. Method: immunoSEQ multiplex PCR; TCRdb's copy keeps in-frame clones and lacks some. That table supplies the V and J calls and clone size; D and trimming were determined from the DNA. The profile shows about 180,000 clones, about 83% of them singletons. Grouping used clinical history reported by participants in a survey and questionnaire.

The J gene is TRBJ2-3, the V gene TRBV9; TRBD2 matches 11 bases. This TCR was sampled from a woman aged 25 to 39 who had recovered from COVID-19. The specimen was PBMCs or T cells enriched from blood (not recorded which). The CDR3 spells CASSEPLAGGTTDTQYF. As DNA, the CDR3 is TGTGCCAGCAGCGAACCTCTAGCGGGGGGAACCACAGATACGCAGTATTTT.